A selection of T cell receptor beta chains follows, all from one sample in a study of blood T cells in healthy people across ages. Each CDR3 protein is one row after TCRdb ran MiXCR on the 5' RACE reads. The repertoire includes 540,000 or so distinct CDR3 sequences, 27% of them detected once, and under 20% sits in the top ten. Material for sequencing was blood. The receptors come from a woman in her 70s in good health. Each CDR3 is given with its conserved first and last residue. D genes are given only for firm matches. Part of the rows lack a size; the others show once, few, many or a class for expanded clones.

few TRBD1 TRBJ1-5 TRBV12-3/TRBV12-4 TGTGCCAGCAGAGGGACAGGGGGCAAGCAGCCCCAGCATTTT CASRGTGGKQPQHF
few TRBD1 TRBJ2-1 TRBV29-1 TGCAGCGTTGAAGGGGCGACAGGGGTTGAGCAGTTCTTC CSVEGATGVEQFF
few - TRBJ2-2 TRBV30 TGTGCCTGGAGTGTAGGCGGGGAGCTGTTTTTT CAWSVGGELFF
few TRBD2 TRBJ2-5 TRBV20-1 TGCAGTGCAAAGAGCGGGGGGGTGATGGCCCAGTACTTC CSAKSGGVMAQYF
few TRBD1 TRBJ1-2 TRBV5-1 TGCGCCAGCAGCCGAGGAGACAGGGGGCCAGATGGCTACACCTTC CASSRGDRGPDGYTF
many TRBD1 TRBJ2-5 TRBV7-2 TGTGCCAGCAGCCAGAACAGGGGTAAAGAGACCCAGTACTTC CASSQNRGKETQYF
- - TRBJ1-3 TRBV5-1 TGCGCCAGCAGCTTGGCCCTGCCTCAGGGGTCCGGAAACACCATATATTTT CASSLALPQGSGNTIYF
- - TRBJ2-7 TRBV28 TGTGCCAGCAGCCTGGGGGGAAGGGAGCAGTACTTC CASSLGGREQYF
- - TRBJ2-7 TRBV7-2 TGTGCCAGCAGCTGGCCCCGGACTTTCAGCTCCTACGAGCAGTACTTC CASSWPRTFSSYEQYF
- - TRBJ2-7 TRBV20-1 TGCAGCGCGGGCCGGTCGAGCTCCTACGAGCAGTACTTC CSAGRSSSYEQYF
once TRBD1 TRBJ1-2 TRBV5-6 TGTGCCAGCAGCTTGGGGACAGGGGCCTTCTATGGCTACACCTTC CASSLGTGAFYGYTF
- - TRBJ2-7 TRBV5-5 TGTGCCAGCAGATCGGTCCTTACCTACGAGCAGTACTTC CASRSVLTYEQYF
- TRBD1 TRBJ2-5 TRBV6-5 TGTGCCAGCACTTCGAGGACAGGCCAAGAGACCCAGTACTTC CASTSRTGQETQYF
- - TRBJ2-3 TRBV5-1 TGCGCCAGCAGCTTTTCGGGGGGCGTAGGAACAGATACGCAGTATTTT CASSFSGGVGTDTQYF
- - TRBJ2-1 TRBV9 TGTGCCAGCAGCGTATTGGAGCGGGCGTACAATGAGCAGTTCTTC CASSVLERAYNEQFF
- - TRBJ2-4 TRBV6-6 TGTGCCAGCACCCTACAGCTAGCCAAAAACATTCAGTACTTC CASTLQLAKNIQYF
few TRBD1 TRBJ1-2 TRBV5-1 TGCGCCAGCAGCTTGGATCGGACAGGGGGCCGTGGCTACACCTTC CASSLDRTGGRGYTF
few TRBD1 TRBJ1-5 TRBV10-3 TGTGCCATCAGTGAAGGACAGGGCTTAAGCAATCAGCCCCAGCATTTT CAISEGQGLSNQPQHF
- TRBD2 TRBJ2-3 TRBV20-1 TGCAGTGCCGACGGTGCTAGCGGGGGGGCGGCTACGCAGTATTTT CSADGASGGAATQYF
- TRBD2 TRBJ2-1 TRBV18 TGTGCCAGCTCACCTTCTAGCGGCCACAATGAGCAGTTCTTC CASSPSSGHNEQFF
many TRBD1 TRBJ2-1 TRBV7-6 TGTGCCAGCAGCTTATTTAAAGGGACAGGCGCCTACAATGAGCAGTTCTTC CASSLFKGTGAYNEQFF
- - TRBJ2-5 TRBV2 TGTGCCAGCAGGGAGGGACCTAAAGAGACCCAGTACTTC CASREGPKETQYF
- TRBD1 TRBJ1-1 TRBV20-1 TGCAGTGCTGCGACAGGGAGGTACACTGAAGCTTTCTTT CSAATGRYTEAFF
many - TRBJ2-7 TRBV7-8 TGTGCCAGCAGCTCGAACCCGCGCCGACAGCTTTTGAGAGAAGAGCAGTACTTC CASSSNPRRQLLREEQYF
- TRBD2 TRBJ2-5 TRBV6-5 TGTGCCAGCAGACTAGCGGGGGGTTCTCCGGAGACCCAGTACTTC CASRLAGGSPETQYF
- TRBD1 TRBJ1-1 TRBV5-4 TGTGCCAGCAGGGGACAGGGGAGGGCCACTGAAGCTTTCTTT CASRGQGRATEAFF
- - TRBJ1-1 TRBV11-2 TGTGCCAGCAGCTCACAACTGACAGTAAACACTGAAGCTTTCTTT CASSSQLTVNTEAFF
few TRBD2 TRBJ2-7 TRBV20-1 TGCAGTGCTAGAGTCCCCCGGGGGGTCCACGAGCAGTACTTC CSARVPRGVHEQYF
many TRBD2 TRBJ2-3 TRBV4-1 TGCGCCAGCAGCCAAGGTATTCCAGCGGGGGGCCAAGATACGCAGTATTTT CASSQGIPAGGQDTQYF
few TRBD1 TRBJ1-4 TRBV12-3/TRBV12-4 TGTGCCAGCAGTGGGCAGGGGGTGGGAAGATACAAACTGTTTTTT CASSGQGVGRYKLFF
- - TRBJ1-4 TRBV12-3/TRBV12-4 TGTGCCAGCAGTTTGCCTGCGTGGCAGGGTAATGAAAAACTGTTTTTT CASSLPAWQGNEKLFF